What follows is one T cell receptor (beta chain) and its context. Its antigen is currently unknown. The data are from a study of PD-1 blockade in classical Hodgkin lymphoma. Study at large: A 3 mg/kg intravenous dose of nivolumab was received by patients every 2 weeks.

Per the germline V gene, CDR1 is SGHVS and CDR2 is FQNEAQ. After removal of 5 bases from V and 6 bases from J, the junction contained 14 bases not matched to a gene. The CDR3 runs 17 residues. Time point indicated: cycle 4 day 1 (C4D1), after 6 weeks of nivolumab. All the patients suffered relapse after autologous stem cell transplantation, and brentuximab vedotin exposure differed. Classification of best responses gave complete response, partial response or progressive disease. General observations from the study: The study found that TCR diversity rose significantly by C4D1 in CD4+ but not CD8+ cells. The authors have not defined what causes the repertoire differences, possibly disease activity or prior therapy.

Profiling relied on immunoSEQ multiplex PCR, and the TCRdb table lists in-frame clones only, not all of them. The sample yields tens of thousands of clones, around 80% seen once. This rearrangement joins TRBV7-8 to TRBJ1-4; 8 positions match TRBD1. This clonotype was obtained from a human donor with classical Hodgkin lymphoma. This material consisted of peripheral blood mononuclear cells (PBMCs), taken before the fourth cycle of nivolumab. CDR3 in DNA: TGTGCCAGCAGCGCTAAAGGGAGCAGGGGGCGCGATGAAAAACTGTTTTTT. Its protein product is CASSAKGSRGRDEKLFF.